Below, one TCR beta chain is given with its context. Its antigen remains undetermined. One base away there is no much larger clone; base qualities are not given. What this sample's treatment or condition label stands for: in vitro stimulation with specific CMV peptide epitopes to enrich CMV-specific T cells. The junction carries 6 bases between V and J, which are trimmed by 1 base and 3 bases respectively. Reading from cysteine to phenylalanine, the CDR3 counts 13 amino acids. Just the 39-base CDR3 DNA is kept, in frame starting at base 1. Sequencing instrument: Illumina HiSeq 1500. TCRdb ran its own pipeline on the public reads, namely fastp trimming at Q25 and MiXCR clone calling, and kept in-frame beta chains. Rows with a matching CDR3 protein are joined into one entry that keeps the most common DNA and genes. The sample has over 100,000 distinct CDR3 sequences on record, roughly 30% of them singletons. The leading ten clones occupy about 81% of the sample.

This sample was taken from a study of T cell repertoires in cytomegalovirus infection (dated by TCRdb to the late 2010s). Concerning the study at large: Alongside well-studied HLA-B-restricted epitopes, the peptide stimulations were aimed at recently identified HLA-C-restricted CMV epitopes, whose presentation resists viral immunomodulation. Donor HLA type was relevant to the analysis, because carriage of CMV infection together with the matching HLA type was indicated by public TCR beta signatures.

What the study reported, not specific to this receptor: Cumulative frequency of public TCR beta family members discriminated carriers of CMV infection plus the relevant HLA type in this cohort and an independent approximately 360-donor cohort. The ex vivo response was dominated by HLA-C-restricted CMV-specific TCR beta clonotypes, which also provided the single most frequent clonotype in two of eight donors.

The sequence derives from a human donor in good health (CMV status not recorded). Some clones in this sample may be carry-over from other donors' samples. Here the chain combines TRBV12-3 or TRBV12-4 and TRBJ1-2; there is no confident call for the D gene. This sample comprised CD8+ T cells from cultured PBMCs, obtained from culture after CMV antigen stimulation. This receptor carries the CDR3 CASSLVQYYGYTF. The DNA is TGTGCCAGCAGTTTAGTCCAGTACTATGGCTACACCTTC.